This TCR beta chain comes out of a study of blood T cell repertoires in COVID-19. Study as a whole: Italy, Spain and the United States were the sources of the convalescent and acute COVID-19 samples. PBMCs, B-cell-depleted T cells, or T cells were the source of the cDNA or gDNA that made up the material.

Original data processing: Counts of nucleated cells, estimated from reference gene primer amplification, were obtained. The protocol was immunoSEQ multiplex PCR, while the TCRdb copy is restricted to in-frame clones and leaves out a portion. V and J calls plus clone size are reproduced from that table; the DNA served to infer D and trimming. The sample has about 220,000 clones, more than 70% seen once. CDR1 is WSHSY, CDR2 SAAADI, per germline. The CDR3 totals 14 residues. V shed 6 bases, J shed 3 bases, and the junction held 6 bases outside the gene matches. The TCR sequence derives from a woman older than 75 with acute or convalescent COVID-19. The chain carries TRBV10-2 and TRBJ1-1, with 8 bases lining up with TRBD1. Sequenced sample: peripheral blood. The CDR3 region is CASRAAQGDTEAFF. The CDR3 coding sequence is TGCGCCAGCAGAGCCGCACAGGGGGACACTGAAGCTTTCTTT.